The rows below give T cell receptor beta chains drawn from one sample of a study of cytomegalovirus exposure and HLA in healthy donors. Clones were read by immunoSEQ multiplex PCR, and TCRdb kept only the in-frame ones, dropping some. The repertoire consists of about 130,000 clones, with roughly 80% occurring once and the leading ten covering 10% to 12%. What was sequenced was PBMCs. These receptors were obtained from a male donor in good health and CMV-seropositive. The CDR3 runs from the conserved cysteine through the conserved F or W. The D gene is left open where the match is weak. Not all rows give a size; the values are once, few, many and, for expanded clones, a class.

j_call d_call v_call clone_size cdr3_aa cdr3_nt
TRBJ1-4 NA TRBV4-3 once CASSQDSPTGPAEKLFF TGCGCCAGCAGCCAAGATAGCCCGACAGGACCGGCTGAAAAACTGTTTTTT
TRBJ1-3 NA TRBV7-3 NA CASSLSSGNTIYF TGTGCCAGCAGCCTGAGCTCTGGAAACACCATATATTTT
TRBJ1-1 NA TRBV5-1 NA CASSSNTEAFF TGCGCCAGCAGTTCTAACACTGAAGCTTTCTTT
TRBJ2-6 NA TRBV27 few CASRAGSGANVLTF TGTGCCAGCAGAGCAGGGTCTGGGGCCAACGTCCTGACTTTC
TRBJ1-1 NA TRBV5-1 few CASSTGEGNTEAFF TGCGCCAGCTCGACGGGCGAGGGGAACACTGAAGCTTTCTTT
TRBJ2-2 TRBD2 TRBV5-4 NA CASSLTGRGTGELFF TGTGCCAGCAGCTTGACCGGGAGGGGGACCGGGGAGCTGTTTTTT
TRBJ1-2 TRBD1 TRBV5-1 NA CASSLDRGNYGYTF TGCGCCAGCAGCTTGGACAGGGGTAACTATGGTTACACCTTC
TRBJ2-2 TRBD2 TRBV19 NA CASKPLAEGANTGELFF TGTGCCAGTAAGCCTCTAGCGGAGGGAGCGAACACCGGGGAGCTGTTTTTT
TRBJ2-7 NA TRBV28 NA CASSLTREQYF TGTGCCAGCAGTCTAACGAGGGAGCAGTACTTC
TRBJ2-5 NA TRBV5-8 NA CASSYNAGLQETQYF TGTGCCAGCAGCTACAATGCGGGACTTCAAGAGACCCAGTACTTC
TRBJ1-1 NA TRBV7-9 NA CSSSRGGEAFF TGTTCCAGCAGCCGGGGAGGAGAAGCTTTCTTT
TRBJ1-2 NA TRBV6-5 NA CASSPSRVGYGYTF TGTGCCAGCAGCCCCAGCAGGGTCGGCTATGGCTACACCTTC
TRBJ1-1 TRBD1 TRBV5-6 NA CASIRQGRNTEAFF TGTGCCAGCATTCGACAGGGGCGGAACACTGAAGCTTTCTTT
TRBJ2-2 NA TRBV7-3 NA CASGLGNTGELFF TGTGCCAGCGGCCTAGGGAACACCGGGGAGCTGTTTTTT
TRBJ1-6 TRBD1 TRBV18 NA CASSPPGTGTKNSPLHF TGTGCCAGCTCACCACCCGGGACAGGGACCAAAAATTCACCCCTCCACTTT
TRBJ2-7 TRBD1 TRBV28 NA CASSTTGTGVAGEQYF TGTGCCAGCAGTACAACCGGGACAGGGGTCGCCGGCGAGCAGTACTTC
TRBJ2-1 TRBD2 TRBV30 NA CAWRREGEQFF TGTGCCTGGAGGAGGGAGGGTGAGCAGTTCTTC
TRBJ1-1 NA TRBV4-2 NA CASSSDRANTEAFF TGTGCCAGCAGCTCGGACAGAGCGAACACTGAAGCTTTCTTT
TRBJ2-1 TRBD2 TRBV2 NA CASSERLAVSNEQFF TGTGCCAGCAGTGAAAGACTAGCGGTTTCGAATGAGCAGTTCTTC
TRBJ1-1 TRBD1 TRBV27 NA CASSLRDRVGEAFF TGTGCCAGCAGTTTAAGGGACAGGGTAGGTGAAGCTTTCTTT
TRBJ2-7 NA TRBV4-3 NA CASSQDRGTLYEQYF TGCGCCAGCAGCCAAGATCGCGGGACCCTCTACGAGCAGTACTTC
TRBJ2-7 TRBD1 TRBV5-1 NA CASSSGTATGVEQYF TGCGCCAGCAGCTCGGGGACCGCCACAGGGGTCGAGCAGTACTTC
TRBJ1-6 TRBD1 TRBV19 NA CASKETGANSPLHF TGTGCCAGTAAGGAGACAGGGGCTAATTCACCCCTCCACTTT
TRBJ1-1 TRBD1 TRBV10-3 NA CATRQGAETEAFF TGTGCCACACGACAGGGGGCCGAGACTGAAGCTTTCTTT
TRBJ2-7 TRBD1 TRBV4-1 once CASSQEKRPLDAGTAIHEQYF TGCGCCAGCAGCCAAGAGAAAAGGCCGTTGGACGCCGGGACAGCTATCCACGAGCAGTACTTC
TRBJ2-1 TRBD1 TRBV28 NA CASSLSSTGGYRSSYNEQFF TGTGCCAGCAGTTTATCGTCGACAGGGGGCTACCGGAGCTCCTACAATGAGCAGTTCTTC
TRBJ2-2 NA TRBV5-1 once CASSPSTSRVTGELFF TGCGCCAGCAGCCCCAGCACTAGCCGCGTCACCGGGGAGCTGTTTTTT
TRBJ2-7 TRBD2 TRBV11-1 once CASSPSGGASEQYF TGTGCCAGCAGCCCAAGCGGGGGGGCGAGTGAGCAGTACTTC
TRBJ2-7 TRBD1 TRBV9 once CASSPGTASYEQYF TGTGCCAGCAGCCCTGGGACAGCCTCCTACGAGCAGTACTTC
TRBJ2-1 NA TRBV9 few CARTRLSSSYNEQFF TGTGCCAGGACGAGACTATCCAGCTCCTACAATGAGCAGTTCTTC
TRBJ1-5 TRBD1 TRBV28 once CASRRGRIRGDQPQHF TGTGCCAGCAGAAGAGGGAGGATCAGGGGGGATCAGCCCCAGCATTTT
TRBJ2-3 NA TRBV5-6 NA CASSLVGAGTQYF TGTGCCAGCAGCTTGGTAGGGGCCGGTACGCAGTATTTT
TRBJ2-7 TRBD2 TRBV7-2 NA CASSLGGLAAIPYEQYF TGTGCCAGCAGCTTAGGTGGACTAGCGGCTATCCCCTACGAGCAGTACTTC
TRBJ2-7 TRBD2 TRBV4-1 NA CASSQAKRETYEQYF TGCGCCAGCAGCCAAGCAAAGCGGGAGACCTACGAGCAGTACTTC
TRBJ1-3 NA TRBV10-3 NA CAVTAAGTGNTIYF TGTGCCGTCACTGCGGCGGGTACTGGAAACACCATATATTTT
TRBJ2-2 TRBD2 TRBV9 NA CASGAISAGRGGELFF TGTGCCAGCGGCGCTATCTCCGCCGGGAGGGGCGGGGAGCTGTTTTTT
TRBJ1-2 TRBD1 TRBV27 NA CASSWARDSGYTF TGTGCCAGCAGTTGGGCCAGGGACAGTGGCTACACCTTC
TRBJ2-3 TRBD2 TRBV9 NA CASSPSGASGDTQYF TGTGCCAGCAGCCCTAGCGGGGCCTCGGGAGATACGCAGTATTTT
TRBJ2-7 NA TRBV5-1 NA CASSLRTATYEQYF TGCGCCAGCAGCTTAAGGACAGCAACCTACGAGCAGTACTTC
TRBJ2-3 NA TRBV13 NA CASSLGRRVVGVDTQYF TGTGCCAGCAGCTTAGGGCGGCGGGTCGTCGGGGTGGATACGCAGTATTTT
TRBJ2-3 NA TRBV7-9 NA CASNEGEKDTQYF TGTGCCAGCAATGAGGGCGAGAAAGATACGCAGTATTTT
TRBJ2-1 TRBD2 TRBV28 NA CASSFRELASNEQFF TGTGCCAGCAGTTTCAGGGAACTAGCGTCGAATGAGCAGTTCTTC
TRBJ1-1 NA TRBV25-1 NA CASSERGTEAFF TGTGCCAGCAGTGAAAGGGGGACAGAAGCTTTCTTT
TRBJ2-3 TRBD2 TRBV7-3 NA CASSLWEGPTDTQYF TGTGCCAGCAGCTTATGGGAGGGCCCGACAGATACGCAGTATTTT
TRBJ1-2 TRBD1 TRBV4-2 NA CASSYGQGGGYTF TGTGCCAGCAGCTATGGACAGGGGGGTGGCTACACCTTC
TRBJ2-3 TRBD2 TRBV29-1 NA CSVAAPPRLASDTQYF TGCAGCGTTGCCGCCCCCCCGCGACTAGCGTCAGATACGCAGTATTTT
TRBJ2-7 NA TRBV4-3 NA CASSRLGGESSYEQYF TGCGCCAGCAGCCGGTTGGGGGGAGAGAGCTCCTACGAGCAGTACTTC
TRBJ1-1 NA TRBV5-1 NA CASFGGMNTEAFF TGCGCCAGCTTTGGGGGGATGAACACTGAAGCTTTCTTT
TRBJ1-5 NA TRBV11-3 few CASSTESNQPQHF TGTGCCAGCAGCACAGAAAGCAATCAGCCCCAGCATTTT
TRBJ1-2 NA TRBV28 NA CASTQSGAGIYGYTF TGTGCCAGCACTCAGAGTGGGGCCGGCATATATGGCTACACCTTC
TRBJ1-1 NA TRBV30 NA CAWRPGLLDTEAFF TGTGCCTGGAGGCCGGGACTCCTGGACACTGAGGCTTTCTTT
TRBJ2-7 TRBD2 TRBV28 NA CASRTGGPSYEQYF TGTGCCAGTAGGACGGGAGGACCCTCCTACGAGCAGTACTTC
TRBJ2-7 TRBD2 TRBV7-2 NA CASSRLAGNEQYF TGTGCCAGCAGCAGGCTAGCGGGAAACGAGCAGTACTTC
TRBJ2-6 NA TRBV9 NA CASSVDPRTQAPGANVLTF TGTGCCAGCAGCGTAGACCCTAGGACTCAGGCGCCTGGGGCCAACGTCCTGACTTTC